The rows below give T cell receptor beta chains drawn from one sample of a study of blood T cell repertoires in COVID-19. TCRdb's copy holds only in-frame clones and misses some; the assay was immunoSEQ multiplex PCR. The data show roughly 140,000 clones, around 80% seen once. Specimen: peripheral blood. These receptors originate from a human donor in a cohort sampled during active COVID-19. Both conserved end residues are part of each CDR3. A D gene is named only where the DNA matches it firmly. Clone sizes are given selectively: once, few, many, or a class where the clone is expanded.

len | abundance | j_gene | d_gene | v_gene | CDR3nt | CDR3aa
14 | NA | TRBJ2-6 | NA | TRBV9 | TGTGCCAGCAGCGTAGGCGGTGGGGCCAACGTCCTGACTTTC | CASSVGGGANVLTF
15 | few | TRBJ2-1 | TRBD2 | TRBV3-1/TRBV3-2 | TGTGCCAGCAGCCAAGTTAGCGGGGGGGCGTATGAGCAGTTCTTC | CASSQVSGGAYEQFF
15 | NA | TRBJ2-1 | NA | TRBV24-1 | TGTGCCACCAGTGACTCCTCCGGGACTCCCAACGAGCAGTTCTTC | CATSDSSGTPNEQFF
18 | few | TRBJ1-6 | NA | TRBV4-2 | TGTGCCAGCAGCCAAGATCGCCCCCGGGTCAGGGACTATTCACCCCTCCACTTT | CASSQDRPRVRDYSPLHF
15 | NA | TRBJ1-2 | NA | TRBV19 | TGTGCCAGTACTGTGACACGGACACGGATCGATGGCTACACCTTC | CASTVTRTRIDGYTF
16 | NA | TRBJ2-7 | TRBD1 | TRBV6-2/TRBV6-3 | TGTGCCAGCAGTTACTTTCGGACAGGGGGCTCCTACGAGCAGTACTTC | CASSYFRTGGSYEQYF
16 | NA | TRBJ2-7 | NA | TRBV7-8 | TGTGCCAGCTTCCCTTTAGGGGACATGGAAACCTACGAGCAGTACTTC | CASFPLGDMETYEQYF
19 | many | TRBJ1-5 | TRBD1 | TRBV19 | TGTGCCAGTAGTATCAGATTTATGGGACAGGGTTGGAGCAATCAGCCCCAGCATTTT | CASSIRFMGQGWSNQPQHF
14 | once | TRBJ1-6 | NA | TRBV6-2/TRBV6-3 | TGTGCCAGCAGTTACCCTCAGGGGAATTCACCCCTCCACTTT | CASSYPQGNSPLHF
16 | NA | TRBJ2-7 | TRBD2 | TRBV19 | TGTGCCAGTACCCGTAGCGGGGGAAAGGACACCTACGAGCAGTACTTC | CASTRSGGKDTYEQYF
12 | NA | TRBJ1-1 | NA | TRBV7-8 | TGTGCCAGCAGCTTTCGACAGACCGAAGCTTTCTTT | CASSFRQTEAFF
16 | NA | TRBJ2-2 | TRBD1 | TRBV6-2/TRBV6-3 | TGTGCCAGCAGCCCACTCGACAGGGGTAACACCGGGGAGCTGTTTTTT | CASSPLDRGNTGELFF
15 | NA | TRBJ2-1 | NA | TRBV19 | TGTGCCAGTAGTATTGTATTCGGGGTTTCAGGTGAGCAGTTCTTC | CASSIVFGVSGEQFF
13 | NA | TRBJ2-2 | NA | TRBV7-6 | TGTGCCAGCAGCCGGACACTCTCCGGGGAGCTGTTTTTT | CASSRTLSGELFF
15 | few | TRBJ2-7 | TRBD2 | TRBV7-2 | TGTGCCAGCAGCTTAGAAGCGGGAGGGGGCCACGAGCAGTACTTC | CASSLEAGGGHEQYF
15 | NA | TRBJ1-2 | NA | TRBV4-1 | TGCGCCAGCAGCCTAACTGAACAGTCGACCTATGGCTACACCTTC | CASSLTEQSTYGYTF
14 | NA | TRBJ1-2 | TRBD1 | TRBV28 | TGTGCCAGCAGTTCCCATCAGGGGGCCTCTGGCTACACCTTC | CASSSHQGASGYTF
12 | NA | TRBJ2-3 | NA | TRBV7-2 | TGTGCCAGCAGAGCAGGGGCAGATACGCAGTATTTT | CASRAGADTQYF
16 | NA | TRBJ1-1 | NA | TRBV4-1 | TGCGCCAGCAGCCAAGAGGGGGCAGTCGGTACCTCTGAAGCTTTCTTT | CASSQEGAVGTSEAFF
14 | once | TRBJ1-4 | TRBD1 | TRBV5-1 | TGCGCCAGCAGCCCAGGGACAGGATTGGAAAAACTGTTTTTT | CASSPGTGLEKLFF
14 | many | TRBJ2-7 | NA | TRBV6-2/TRBV6-3 | TGTGCCAGCAGTACCCCGGGACAACCCTACGAGCAGTACTTC | CASSTPGQPYEQYF
12 | NA | TRBJ2-1 | TRBD1 | TRBV5-1 | TGCGCCAGCAGCACAGGGGGCCTTGAGCAGTTCTTC | CASSTGGLEQFF
14 | NA | TRBJ1-2 | NA | TRBV10-3 | TGTGCCACGCATCCCCAGGGAAGTAACTATGGCTACACCTTC | CATHPQGSNYGYTF
13 | NA | TRBJ1-2 | TRBD1 | TRBV3-1/TRBV3-2 | TGTGCCAGCAGCCAAACAGGGGGCCATGGCTACACCTTC | CASSQTGGHGYTF
17 | NA | TRBJ1-4 | NA | TRBV21-1 | TGTGCCAGCAGCAACCAAAGGAAGGGGAATGCTAATGAAAAACTGTTTTTT | CASSNQRKGNANEKLFF
13 | NA | TRBJ1-2 | NA | TRBV9 | TGTGCCAGCAATCGGGGGGATACAAGTGGCTACACCTTC | CASNRGDTSGYTF
16 | NA | TRBJ1-1 | TRBD1 | TRBV12-5 | TGTGCTAGCCAAGGGGGACAGGGGAGTTTTGTTGCTGAAGCTTTCTTT | CASQGGQGSFVAEAFF
13 | once | TRBJ2-2 | NA | TRBV6-1 | TGTGCCAGCAGTGTAGCGAACACCGGGGAGCTGTTTTTT | CASSVANTGELFF
15 | few | TRBJ1-5 | TRBD1 | TRBV7-2 | TGTGCCAGCAGCTGGGGACAGGGGAGCAATCAGCCCCAGCATTTT | CASSWGQGSNQPQHF
17 | few | TRBJ1-4 | NA | TRBV5-1 | TGCGCCAGCAGCTGGAAGACAGGTTTCTCAACTAATGAAAAACTGTTTTTT | CASSWKTGFSTNEKLFF
12 | NA | TRBJ2-5 | NA | TRBV5-6 | TGTGCCAGCAGCCGAGGTGAGGCGGTTAGGTACTTC | CASSRGEAVRYF
15 | few | TRBJ1-5 | TRBD1 | TRBV7-2 | TGTGCCAGCAGTGGGACAGGGGGTTCAAATCAGCCCCAGCATTTT | CASSGTGGSNQPQHF
12 | NA | TRBJ1-1 | NA | TRBV19 | TGTGCCAGTAGCCAAGGGAGGGTTGAAGCTTTCTTT | CASSQGRVEAFF
14 | NA | TRBJ1-5 | NA | TRBV25-1 | TGTGCCAGCAGTGGGGGGGGACAAAATCAGCCCCAGCATTTT | CASSGGGQNQPQHF
15 | NA | TRBJ2-1 | NA | TRBV9 | TGTGCCAGCAGCGTAGGAACAGTAGGTTCGAATGAGCAGTTCTTC | CASSVGTVGSNEQFF
15 | NA | TRBJ1-5 | NA | TRBV28 | TGTGCCAGCAGTCTTCCAGGGGTCGGCGGTCAGCCCCAGCATTTT | CASSLPGVGGQPQHF
15 | once | TRBJ1-5 | NA | TRBV6-6 | TGTGCCAGCAGTCTCGGCCGGGACTTCAATCAGCCCCAGCATTTT | CASSLGRDFNQPQHF
13 | NA | TRBJ2-2 | NA | TRBV4-2 | TGTGCCAGCAGCCAATCGGACAGCGGGGAGCTGTTTTTT | CASSQSDSGELFF
15 | NA | TRBJ2-1 | NA | TRBV10-1 | TGCGCCAGCAGTGACCCCTTGAGCTCCTACAATGAGCAGTTCTTC | CASSDPLSSYNEQFF
14 | NA | TRBJ1-2 | NA | TRBV3-1/TRBV3-2 | TGTGCCAGCAGCCGAGGCGACAGGAACTATGGCTACACCTTC | CASSRGDRNYGYTF
14 | NA | TRBJ2-7 | NA | TRBV30 | TGTGCCTGGAGTTTCGGCGGGGTTAGCTACGAGCAGTACTTC | CAWSFGGVSYEQYF
15 | once | TRBJ2-7 | NA | TRBV6-5 | TGTGCCAGCAGTTACTCGGGCAGGGGCACCTACGAGCAGTACTTC | CASSYSGRGTYEQYF
17 | NA | TRBJ2-7 | TRBD1 | TRBV4-1 | TGCGCCAGCAGCCTAAGTAGACAGGGGACGAATTCCTACGAGCAGTACTTC | CASSLSRQGTNSYEQYF
14 | once | TRBJ1-1 | NA | TRBV10-3 | TGTGCCATCAGTGAGGGGGCTTCGAACACTGAAGCTTTCTTT | CAISEGASNTEAFF
16 | few | TRBJ1-5 | TRBD1 | TRBV27 | TGTGCCAGCAGTCCCGGGGGCAGGGGGTACAATCAGCCCCAGCATTTT | CASSPGGRGYNQPQHF
15 | NA | TRBJ1-5 | NA | TRBV11-2 | TGTGCCAGCAGCTTATGGGGGCAGCGTGGGCAGCCCCAGCATTTT | CASSLWGQRGQPQHF
14 | NA | TRBJ1-6 | TRBD1 | TRBV2 | TGTGCCAGCAGTGGGACAGGGGCGGCTTCACCCCTCCACTTT | CASSGTGAASPLHF
12 | NA | TRBJ1-1 | NA | TRBV30 | TGTGCCTGGAAAGCTGCGAACACTGAAGCTTTCTTT | CAWKAANTEAFF
15 | NA | TRBJ1-5 | NA | TRBV5-5 | TGTGCCAGCAGCTTTGGCGGGGCGGGCAATCAGCCCCAGCATTTT | CASSFGGAGNQPQHF
13 | NA | TRBJ1-6 | NA | TRBV6-5 | TGTGCCAGCAGTTACTCCGGGGATTCACCCCTCCACTTT | CASSYSGDSPLHF
15 | NA | TRBJ2-3 | TRBD2 | TRBV5-6 | TGTGCCAGCAGCTTGGGACTAGCGGGGTCAGATACGCAGTATTTT | CASSLGLAGSDTQYF
14 | NA | TRBJ1-2 | NA | TRBV5-6 | TGTGCCAGCAGCTTCAGGTCTCGGGGCTATGGCTACACCTTC | CASSFRSRGYGYTF
19 | NA | TRBJ2-3 | TRBD2 | TRBV19 | TGTGCCAGTAGGCCCCCGGGACTAGCGGGGGGGCCGCGAAGAGATACGCAGTATTTT | CASRPPGLAGGPRRDTQYF
16 | NA | TRBJ1-1 | NA | TRBV5-1 | TGCGCCAGCAGCTTACACCTGGTTAGAGGGAACACTGAAGCTTTCTTT | CASSLHLVRGNTEAFF
13 | NA | TRBJ2-5 | TRBD1 | TRBV7-3 | TGTGCCAGCAGCCAGACAGGGGAGCAGACCCAGTACTTC | CASSQTGEQTQYF
13 | many | TRBJ1-2 | NA | TRBV11-3 | TGTGCCAGCAGCTTGACAGGCCCCGGGGGCTACACCTTC | CASSLTGPGGYTF
14 | NA | TRBJ2-5 | TRBD2 | TRBV9 | TGTGCCAGCAGCGTCGGTACTAGCGAAGAGACCCAGTACTTC | CASSVGTSEETQYF
15 | NA | TRBJ1-1 | NA | TRBV5-8 | TGTGCCAGCAGCTTGGGTTTGAGGGCGAACACTGAAGCTTTCTTT | CASSLGLRANTEAFF
13 | NA | TRBJ1-1 | NA | TRBV19 | TGTGCCAGTCGGGGTCAGGCCCTGTTAGGAGCTTTCTTT | CASRGQALLGAFF